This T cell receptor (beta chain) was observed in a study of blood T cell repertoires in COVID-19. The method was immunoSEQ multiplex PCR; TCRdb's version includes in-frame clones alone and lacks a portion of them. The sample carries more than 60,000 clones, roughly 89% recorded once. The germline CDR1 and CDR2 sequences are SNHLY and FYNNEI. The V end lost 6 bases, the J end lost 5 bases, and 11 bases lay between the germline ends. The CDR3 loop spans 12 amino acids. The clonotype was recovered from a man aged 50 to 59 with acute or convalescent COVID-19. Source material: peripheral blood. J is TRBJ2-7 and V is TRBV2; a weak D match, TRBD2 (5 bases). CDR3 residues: CASSVTRNEQYF. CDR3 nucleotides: TGTGCCAGCAGCGTAACTAGGAACGAGCAGTACTTC.